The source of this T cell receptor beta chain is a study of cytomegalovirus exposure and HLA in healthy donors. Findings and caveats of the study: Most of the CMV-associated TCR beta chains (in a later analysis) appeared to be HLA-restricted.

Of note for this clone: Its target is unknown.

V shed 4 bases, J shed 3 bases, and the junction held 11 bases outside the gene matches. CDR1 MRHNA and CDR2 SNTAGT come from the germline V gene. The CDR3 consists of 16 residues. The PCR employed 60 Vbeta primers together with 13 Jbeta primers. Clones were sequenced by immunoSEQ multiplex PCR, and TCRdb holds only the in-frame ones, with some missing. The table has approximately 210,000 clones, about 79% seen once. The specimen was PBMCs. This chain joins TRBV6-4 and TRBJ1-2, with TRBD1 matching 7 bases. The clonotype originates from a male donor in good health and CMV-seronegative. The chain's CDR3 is CASSAGTTGSYYGYTF. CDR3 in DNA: TGTGCCAGCAGTGCCGGGACGACAGGGTCCTACTATGGCTACACCTTC.